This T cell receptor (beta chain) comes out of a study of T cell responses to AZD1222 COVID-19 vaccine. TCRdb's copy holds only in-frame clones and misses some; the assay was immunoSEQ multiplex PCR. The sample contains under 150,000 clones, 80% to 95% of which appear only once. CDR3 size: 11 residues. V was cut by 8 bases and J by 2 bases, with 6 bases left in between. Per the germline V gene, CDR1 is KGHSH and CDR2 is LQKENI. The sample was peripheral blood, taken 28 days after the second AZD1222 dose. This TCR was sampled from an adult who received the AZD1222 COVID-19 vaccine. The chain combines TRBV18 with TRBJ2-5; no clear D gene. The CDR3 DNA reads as TGTGCCAGCAGGGTACAAGAGACCCAGTACTTC. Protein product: CASRVQETQYF. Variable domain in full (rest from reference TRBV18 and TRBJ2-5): NAGVMQNPRHLVRRRGQEARLRCSPMKGHSHVYWYRQLPEEGLKFMVYLQKENIIDESGMPKERFSAEFPKEGPSILRIQQVVRGDSAAYFCASRVQETQYFGPGTRLLVL.